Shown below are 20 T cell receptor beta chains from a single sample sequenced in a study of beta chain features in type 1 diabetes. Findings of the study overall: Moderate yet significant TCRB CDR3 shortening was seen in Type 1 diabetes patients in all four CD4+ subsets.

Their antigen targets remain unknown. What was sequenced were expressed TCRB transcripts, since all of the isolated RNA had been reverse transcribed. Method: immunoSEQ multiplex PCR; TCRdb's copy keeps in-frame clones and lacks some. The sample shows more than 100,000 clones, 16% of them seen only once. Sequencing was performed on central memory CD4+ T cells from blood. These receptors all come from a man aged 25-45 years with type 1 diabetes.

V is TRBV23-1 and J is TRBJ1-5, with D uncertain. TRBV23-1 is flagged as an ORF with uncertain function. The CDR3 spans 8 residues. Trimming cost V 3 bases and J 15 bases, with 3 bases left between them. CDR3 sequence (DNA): TGCGCCAGCAGTCACCCGCATTTT. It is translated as CASSHPHF.

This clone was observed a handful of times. The CDR3: CASSNNEGEKLFF. CDR3 sequence (DNA): TGTGCCAGCAGCAATAACGAAGGTGAAAAACTGTTTTTT. The chain carries TRBV7-6 and TRBJ1-4; D is uncertain. Trimming cost V 5 bases and J 7 bases, with 11 bases left between them. The germline V gene has CDR1 SGHVS and CDR2 FNYEAQ. The CDR3 runs to 13 residues.

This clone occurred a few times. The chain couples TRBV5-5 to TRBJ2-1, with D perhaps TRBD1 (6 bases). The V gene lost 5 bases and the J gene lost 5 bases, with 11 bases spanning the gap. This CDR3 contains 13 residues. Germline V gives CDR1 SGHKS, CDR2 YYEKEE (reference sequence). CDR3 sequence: CASSSDSNNEQFF. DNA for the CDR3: TGTGCCAGCAGTTCGGACAGCAACAATGAGCAGTTCTTC.

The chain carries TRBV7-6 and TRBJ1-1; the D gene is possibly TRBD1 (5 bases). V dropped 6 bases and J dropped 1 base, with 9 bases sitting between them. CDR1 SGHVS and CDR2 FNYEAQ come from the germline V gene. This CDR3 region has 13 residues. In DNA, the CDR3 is TGTGCCAGCAGTCCCGGGACGAACACTGAAGCTTTCTTT. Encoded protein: CASSPGTNTEAFF.

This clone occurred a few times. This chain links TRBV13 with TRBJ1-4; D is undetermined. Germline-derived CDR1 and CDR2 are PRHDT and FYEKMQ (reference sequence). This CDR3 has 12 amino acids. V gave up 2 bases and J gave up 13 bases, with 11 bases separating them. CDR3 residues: CASSLSGGTLFF. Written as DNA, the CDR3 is TGTGCCAGCAGCTTATCTGGCGGTACACTGTTTTTT.

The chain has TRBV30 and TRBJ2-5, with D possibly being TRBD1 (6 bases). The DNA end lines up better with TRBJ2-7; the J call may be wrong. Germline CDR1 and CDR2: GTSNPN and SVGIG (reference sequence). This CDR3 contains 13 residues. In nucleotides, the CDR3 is TGTGCCTGGAGTAACCCCGACAGGTACGAGCAGTACTTC. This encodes CAWSNPDRYEQYF.

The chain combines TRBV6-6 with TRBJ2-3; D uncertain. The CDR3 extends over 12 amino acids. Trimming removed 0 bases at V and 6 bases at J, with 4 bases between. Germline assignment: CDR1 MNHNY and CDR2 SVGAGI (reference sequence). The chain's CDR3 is CASSYSRDTQYF. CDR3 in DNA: TGTGCCAGCAGTTACTCTAGGGATACGCAGTATTTT.

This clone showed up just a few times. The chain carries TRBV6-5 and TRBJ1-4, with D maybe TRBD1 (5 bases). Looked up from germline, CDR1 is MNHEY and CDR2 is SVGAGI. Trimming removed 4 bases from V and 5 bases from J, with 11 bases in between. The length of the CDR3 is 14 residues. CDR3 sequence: CASSFGTVNEKLFF. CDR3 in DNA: TGTGCCAGCAGTTTCGGGACGGTGAATGAAAAACTGTTTTTT.

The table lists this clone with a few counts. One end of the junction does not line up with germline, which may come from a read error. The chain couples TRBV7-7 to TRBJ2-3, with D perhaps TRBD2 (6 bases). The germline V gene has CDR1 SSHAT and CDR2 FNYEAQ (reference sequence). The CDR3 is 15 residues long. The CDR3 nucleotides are TGTGCTAGCAGCTTAGCAGCCGGGGGAAAAGATACGCAGTATTTT. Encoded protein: CASSLAAGGKDTQYF.

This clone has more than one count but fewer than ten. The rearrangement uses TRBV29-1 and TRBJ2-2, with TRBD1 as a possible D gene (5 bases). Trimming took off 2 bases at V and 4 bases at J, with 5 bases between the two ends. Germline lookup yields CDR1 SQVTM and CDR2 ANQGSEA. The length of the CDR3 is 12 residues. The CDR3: CSVERGTGELFF. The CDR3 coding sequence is TGCAGCGTTGAAAGGGGCACCGGGGAGCTGTTTTTT.

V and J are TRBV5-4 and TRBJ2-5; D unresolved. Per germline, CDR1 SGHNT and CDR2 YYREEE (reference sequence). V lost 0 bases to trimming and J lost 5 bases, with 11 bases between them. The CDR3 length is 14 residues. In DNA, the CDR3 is TGTGCCAGCAGCTTGGGTCAAATAGTGGAGACCCAGTACTTC. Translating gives CASSLGQIVETQYF.

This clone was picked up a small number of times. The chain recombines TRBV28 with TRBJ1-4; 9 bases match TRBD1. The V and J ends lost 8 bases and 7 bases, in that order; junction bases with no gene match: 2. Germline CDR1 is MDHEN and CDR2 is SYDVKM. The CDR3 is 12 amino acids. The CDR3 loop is CASEDRGEKLFF. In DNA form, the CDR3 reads TGTGCCAGCGAGGACAGGGGTGAAAAACTGTTTTTT.

CDR3 protein: CASSYTRQGITYEQYF. CDR3 DNA: TGTGCCAGCAGTTACACGAGACAGGGGATCACCTACGAGCAGTACTTC. V usage is TRBV6-6 and J usage is TRBJ2-7, with 8 nucleotides matching TRBD1. V gave up 2 bases and J gave up 2 bases; unmatched junction bases: 8. Germline values: CDR1 MNHNY, CDR2 SVGAGI (reference sequence). The CDR3 contains 16 residues.

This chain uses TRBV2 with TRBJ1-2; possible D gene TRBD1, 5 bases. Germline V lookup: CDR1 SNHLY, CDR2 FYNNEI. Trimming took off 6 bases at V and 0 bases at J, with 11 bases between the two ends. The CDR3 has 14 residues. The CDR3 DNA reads TGTGCCAGCAGGGGAGGGACGACTAACTATGGCTACACCTTC. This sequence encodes CASRGGTTNYGYTF.

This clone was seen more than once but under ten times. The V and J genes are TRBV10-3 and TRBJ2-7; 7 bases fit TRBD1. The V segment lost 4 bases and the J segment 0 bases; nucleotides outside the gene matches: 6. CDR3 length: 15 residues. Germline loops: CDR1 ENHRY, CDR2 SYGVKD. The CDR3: CAISGKTGVSYEQYF. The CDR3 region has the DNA TGTGCCATCAGTGGGAAAACAGGGGTCTCCTACGAGCAGTACTTC.

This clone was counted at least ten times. The DNA for the CDR3 is TGTGCCAGCAGCTTGATAGACTCCTACGAGCAGTACTTC. Residues: CASSLIDSYEQYF. J is TRBJ2-7 and V is TRBV5-6; D gene unclear. The length of the CDR3 is 13 residues. Per the germline V gene, CDR1 is SGHDT and CDR2 is YYEEEE. V was shortened by 1 base and J by 0 bases, with 5 bases between the two germline ends.

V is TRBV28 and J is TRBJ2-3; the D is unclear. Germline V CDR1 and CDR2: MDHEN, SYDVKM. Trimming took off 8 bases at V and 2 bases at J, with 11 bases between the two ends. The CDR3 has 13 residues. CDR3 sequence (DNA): TGTGCCAGCTCTGAGCATTCCACAGATACGCAGTATTTT. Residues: CASSEHSTDTQYF.

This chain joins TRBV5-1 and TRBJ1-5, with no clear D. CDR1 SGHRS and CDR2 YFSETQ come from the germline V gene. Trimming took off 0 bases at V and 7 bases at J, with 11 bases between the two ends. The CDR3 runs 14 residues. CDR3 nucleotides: TGCGCCAGCAGCTTGGGCGGGGTCGAGCAGCCCCAGCATTTT. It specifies CASSLGGVEQPQHF.

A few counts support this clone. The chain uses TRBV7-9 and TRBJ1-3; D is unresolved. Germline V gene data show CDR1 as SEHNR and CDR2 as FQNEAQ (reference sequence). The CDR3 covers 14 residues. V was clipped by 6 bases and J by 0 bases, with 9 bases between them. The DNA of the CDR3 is TGTGCCAGCAGTCCACAGAGCTCTGGAAACACCATATATTTT. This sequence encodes CASSPQSSGNTIYF.

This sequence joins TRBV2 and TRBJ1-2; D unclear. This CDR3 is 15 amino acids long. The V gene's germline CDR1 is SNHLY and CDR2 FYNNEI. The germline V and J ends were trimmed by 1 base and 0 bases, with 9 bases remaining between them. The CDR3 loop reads CASSEGELTNYGYTF. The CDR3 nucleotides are TGTGCCAGCAGTGAAGGGGAGCTTACTAACTATGGCTACACCTTC.